This T cell receptor beta chain emerged from a study of T cell responses to AZD1222 COVID-19 vaccine. The study, taken as a whole, reports: Baseline antibody screening turned up just a handful of seropositive AZD1222 recipients. As reported, nearly half of all spike-specific TCRs target variant regions that are unmutated. Clonal diversity was possibly underestimated; the donors were predominantly white British and more often female. The CD4 TCRs associated with vaccination extended across spike and predominated at 160-218 and 743-854.

For this clone: Its antigen is currently unknown.

Germline CDR1 is SGHNT and CDR2 is YYREEE (reference sequence). V gave up 0 bases and J gave up 1 base, with 10 bases separating them. The CDR3 is made up of 15 amino acids. The repertoire was sequenced with immunoSEQ multiplex PCR; TCRdb's copy has only in-frame clones and lacks some. Of roughly 150,000 clones listed, less than 90% are singletons. Source: peripheral blood, taken after recovery from COVID-19. The receptor was isolated from an adult who had recovered from COVID-19. The gene calls are TRBV5-4 and TRBJ1-1; D not resolved. CDR3 sequence reads: CASSLDLMGNTEAFF. Here the CDR3 DNA reads TGTGCCAGCAGCTTGGACCTGATGGGGAACACTGAAGCTTTCTTT. The full variable domain, with the rest looked up from reference TRBV5-4 and TRBJ1-1, is ETGVTQSPTHLIKTRGQQVTLRCSSQSGHNTVSWYQQALGQGPQFIFQYYREEENGRGNFPPRFSGLQFPNYSSELNVNALELDDSALYLCASSLDLMGNTEAFFGQGTRLTVV.